Presented here are 16 T cell receptor beta chains from one specimen sequenced in a study of T cell responses to AZD1222 COVID-19 vaccine. Generated by immunoSEQ multiplex PCR, the TCRdb table keeps only in-frame clones and is missing some. Of fewer than 85,000 clones listed, roughly 84% are singletons. The input for sequencing was peripheral blood, taken 28 days after the second AZD1222 dose. The receptors derive from an adult who received the AZD1222 COVID-19 vaccine.

The chain is built from TRBV7-2 and TRBJ2-7; D perhaps matches TRBD1 (6 bases). CDR3 size: 15 residues. V was clipped by 5 bases and J by 4 bases, with 18 bases between them. Germline V gives CDR1 SGHTA, CDR2 FQGNSA. DNA for the CDR3: TGTGCCAGCAGCCGCGATGGGACAATTTCTTACGAGCAGTACTTC. It codes for CASSRDGTISYEQYF.

This clone appeared a single time. V and J are TRBV2 and TRBJ2-7; D possibly matches TRBD1 or TRBD2 (5 bases each). CDR3 length equals 15 residues. Germline lookup yields CDR1 SNHLY and CDR2 FYNNEI. Between the trimmed V and J ends, which lost 8 bases and 0 bases, there was a span of 17 bases. Written as DNA, the CDR3 is TGTGCCAGCTCACAGCAGGGACGCCGCTCCTACGAGCAGTACTTC. Protein sequence: CASSQQGRRSYEQYF.

This clone was seen only once. The chain couples TRBV4-3 to TRBJ2-4, with unresolved D. V lost 0 bases and J 5 bases, leaving 11 bases between the germline ends. The CDR3 is 15 residues long. Germline V gene lookup returns CDR1 LGHNA and CDR2 YSLEER. CDR3 coding DNA: TGCGCCAGCAGCCAAGATCACGGGTCAGAAAACATTCAGTACTTC. Translating gives CASSQDHGSENIQYF.

V is TRBV9 and J is TRBJ2-7, with 8 positions matching TRBD2. Trimming removed 6 bases from V and 2 bases from J; junction bases left unmatched: 7. Germline values: CDR1 SGDLS, CDR2 YYNGEE. The CDR3 loop spans 14 amino acids. The CDR3 coding sequence is TGTGCCAGCACCCCGGGGGGGGGACCCTACGAGCAGTACTTC. This codes for CASTPGGGPYEQYF.

The chain couples TRBV2 to TRBJ2-7, with TRBD2 as a possible D gene (5 bases). Germline values: CDR1 SNHLY, CDR2 FYNNEI. Trimming cost V 5 bases and J 5 bases, with 7 bases left between them. The CDR3 extends over 11 amino acids. CDR3 amino acids: CASSQRDEQYF. The CDR3 bases are TGTGCCAGCAGTCAGAGGGACGAGCAGTACTTC. Looking up the rest from reference TRBV2 and TRBJ2-7 gives the full variable domain: EPEVTQTPSHQVTQMGQEVILRCVPISNHLYFYWYRQILGQKVEFLVSFYNNEISEKSEIFDDQFSVERPDGSNFTLKIRSTKLEDSAMYFCASSQRDEQYFGPGTRLTVT.

The V call is TRBV21-1, the J call TRBJ2-5. TRBV21-1 is a pseudogene segment. The length of the CDR3 is 11 residues. DNA for the CDR3: TGTGCCAGCAGCAACCGGTGGGCCCAGTACTTC. It codes for CASSNRWAQYF.

The J gene is TRBJ1-4, the V gene TRBV21-1; TRBD1 was called by the table and not checked on the DNA. TRBV21-1 is a documented pseudogene. The CDR3 length is 16 residues. The CDR3 protein is CASSKEGARVGEKLFF. CDR3 DNA sequence: TGTGCCAGCAGCAAAGAAGGGGCCAGGGTCGGTGAAAAACTGTTTTTT.

This clone was seen just once. The chain recombines TRBV30 with TRBJ2-7, with D maybe TRBD2 (5 bases). The CDR3 length is 14 residues. Germline assignment: CDR1 GTSNPN and CDR2 SVGIG (reference sequence). Trimming cost V 5 bases and J 3 bases, with 17 bases left between them. The CDR3 DNA sequence: TGTGCCTGGGGACGCGAGGGTGGGGACTACGAGCAGTACTTC. Translation: CAWGREGGDYEQYF.

The V and J genes are TRBV7-6 and TRBJ1-1; 7 bases map to TRBD1. In germline, CDR1 is SGHVS, CDR2 FNYEAQ. This CDR3 is 18 amino acids long. V shed 2 bases and J 0 bases; nucleotides not matched to a gene: 12. The CDR3 nucleotides are TGTGCCAGCAGCTTAAGGGGTGGCCTGGGACAGCTGAACACTGAAGCTTTCTTT. This gives the protein CASSLRGGLGQLNTEAFF.

The V and J genes are TRBV2 and TRBJ1-2; 8 bases align to TRBD1. V dropped 7 bases and J dropped 2; count of bases not matched to a gene: 3. The CDR3 runs to 13 residues. The germline gives CDR1 SNHLY, CDR2 FYNNEI. The CDR3 reads CASTRTGNYGYTF. The CDR3 region has the DNA TGTGCCAGCACTCGGACAGGGAACTATGGCTACACCTTC. Full variable domain (remainder filled in from reference TRBV2 and TRBJ1-2): EPEVTQTPSHQVTQMGQEVILRCVPISNHLYFYWYRQILGQKVEFLVSFYNNEISEKSEIFDDQFSVERPDGSNFTLKIRSTKLEDSAMYFCASTRTGNYGYTFGSGTRLTVV.

The chain has TRBV12-3 or TRBV12-4 and TRBJ1-1, with TRBD1 identical over 8 bases. The CDR3 has 13 residues. After removal of 6 bases from V and 4 bases from J, the junction contained 4 bases not matched to a gene. The CDR3: CASSNTGGTEAFF. The CDR3 bases are TGTGCCAGCAGCAATACAGGGGGCACTGAAGCTTTCTTT.

The CDR3 DNA reads as TGCAGCGTTGTCGACCCCGAGAGCTCCTACGAGCAGTACTTC. It is translated as CSVVDPESSYEQYF. This chain connects TRBV29-1 to TRBJ2-7, with D unresolved. CDR1 is SQVTM, CDR2 ANQGSEA, per germline. V was clipped by 4 bases and J by 0 bases, with 13 bases between them. The CDR3 is made up of 14 amino acids.

This rearrangement joins TRBV7-9 to TRBJ2-1, with D possibly TRBD2 on 6 matching bases. This CDR3 comprises 15 residues. Trimming shortened V by 4 bases and J by 4 bases, and 14 bases separated the two germline ends. Germline V CDR1 and CDR2: SEHNR, FQNEAQ (reference sequence). The CDR3 DNA is TGTGCCAGCAGCTCTCGGGCGGGGCTGTACAATGAGCAGTTCTTC. It yields the protein CASSSRAGLYNEQFF.

V is TRBV15 and J is TRBJ1-2, with D possibly TRBD1 on 6 matching bases. The V and J ends lost 2 bases and 6 bases respectively, with 16 bases between them. Germline CDR1 reads LNHNV; CDR2 reads YYDKDF (reference sequence). The CDR3 is 15 residues long. The CDR3 DNA reads TGTGCCACCAGCAGACCTTCGACAGGAAAGGATGGCTACACCTTC. This encodes CATSRPSTGKDGYTF.

This chain connects TRBV19 to TRBJ1-5; 7 bases match TRBD1. The ends lost 7 bases at V and 5 bases at J; junction bases unmatched: 11. Germline lookup yields CDR1 LNHDA and CDR2 SQIVND (reference sequence). The CDR3 has 15 amino acids. The CDR3 protein is CASNLGDSYYQPQHF. CDR3 DNA: TGTGCCAGTAACTTGGGGGACAGCTATTATCAGCCCCAGCATTTT.

The gene calls are TRBV5-4 and TRBJ1-6, with D possibly matching TRBD1 (5 bases). The V end lost 5 bases, the J end lost 4 bases, and 10 bases lay between the germline ends. Germline V lookup: CDR1 SGHNT, CDR2 YYREEE (reference sequence). The length of the CDR3 is 14 residues. In nucleotides, the CDR3 is TGTGCCAGCAGTACCGACAGATATAATTCACCCCTCCACTTT. It yields the protein CASSTDRYNSPLHF.